The 22 T cell receptor beta chains given below trace back to one sample, sequenced in a study of T-cell reconstitution after alpha-beta-depleted transplantation in children. Unique molecular identifiers were used in preparing the TCRbeta library. MiXCR was run by TCRdb on the PCR reads, yielding one entry per CDR3 protein. The repertoire consists of a few hundred thousand distinct CDR3 sequences, with around a tenth occurring once and the leading ten covering around 2.4%. The sequencing here drew on PBMCs from the stem cell graft donor, taken from the stem cell graft. These receptors were obtained from a human donor who donated a stem cell graft to a child with acute lymphoblastic leukemia.

The sample holds many counts of this clonotype. The junction differs from germline at one of its ends, possibly a read error. The chain has TRBV7-7 and TRBJ2-3; D call uncertain. CDR3 length: 14 residues. Germline CDR1 SSHAT, CDR2 FNYEAQ (reference sequence). This chain's CDR3 is CASSLDGLVAPQYF. The CDR3 region has the DNA TGTGCTAGCAGCTTAGACGGTCTAGTTGCCCCGCAGTATTTT.

Only a few counts were recorded for this clonotype. The rearrangement joins TRBV5-1 to TRBJ2-7; D may be TRBD1 (5 bases). With 4 bases removed from V and 0 bases from J, the gap between germline ends came to 17 bases. Germline V gene sequence: CDR1 SGHRS, CDR2 YFSETQ. This CDR3 spans 16 amino acids. The CDR3 spells CASSSRWGLSSYEQYF. DNA of the CDR3: TGCGCCAGCAGCAGCCGGTGGGGCCTGTCCTCCTACGAGCAGTACTTC.

This clonotype was counted between two and nine times. V and J are TRBV20-1 and TRBJ1-2, with D tentatively TRBD1 (5 bases). CDR3 size: 13 residues. Germline CDR1 is DFQATT and CDR2 is SNEGSKA (reference sequence). The V and J ends lost 5 bases and 3 bases respectively, with 13 bases between them. Written as DNA, the CDR3 is TGCAGTGCTTCCCGCAGGGTGGACTATGGCTACACCTTC. Translated, it gives CSASRRVDYGYTF.

This clonotype has more than one count but fewer than ten. V gene TRBV6-5 combines with J gene TRBJ2-2; TRBD1 agrees at 7 bases. The CDR3 totals 21 residues. CDR1 and CDR2 from the germline V gene are MNHEY and SVGAGI. Unmatched junction bases numbered 19, after V lost 3 bases and J lost 0 bases. The CDR3 loop is CASSYGDGTALHLSNTGELFF. CDR3 DNA sequence: TGTGCCAGCAGTTATGGGGACGGGACAGCTTTACACCTCTCGAACACCGGGGAGCTGTTTTTT.

V gene TRBV4-1 combines with J gene TRBJ2-2; D might be TRBD1 or TRBD2, each matching 6 bases. Germline V CDR1 and CDR2: MGHRA, YSYEKL. The CDR3 is made up of 19 amino acids. The V end lost 0 bases, the J end lost 0 bases, and 17 bases lay between the germline ends. In DNA form, the CDR3 reads TGCGCCAGCAGCCAAGATAACGTGTTGGGGGGCGCGAACACCGGGGAGCTGTTTTTT. Its protein is CASSQDNVLGGANTGELFF.

This clonotype was seen only a few times. CDR3 bases: TGTGCCAGCAGCTTACCCATGAGGGGGCCCTTGGTTCTGGAGCAGTTCTTC. Protein sequence: CASSLPMRGPLVLEQFF. The rearrangement links TRBV7-2 to TRBJ2-1; 7 bases are a match to TRBD1. The J segment lost 10 bases and the V segment lost 2 bases, leaving 17 bases of the junction unmatched. The CDR3 totals 17 residues. The germline gives CDR1 SGHTA, CDR2 FQGNSA. Using reference TRBV7-2 and TRBJ2-1 for the parts outside the CDR3, the full variable domain is GAGVSQSPSNKVTEKGKDVELRCDPISGHTALYWYRQSLGQGLEFLIYFQGNSAPDKSGLPSDRFSAERTGGSVSTLTIQRTQQEDSAVYLCASSLPMRGPLVLEQFFGPGTRLTVL.

This clonotype was counted ten times or more. V gene TRBV29-1 combines with J gene TRBJ1-2; 7 bases are a match to TRBD1. V was clipped by 0 bases and J by 5 bases; unmatched bases: 12. Germline CDR1 and CDR2: SQVTM and ANQGSEA. This CDR3 is 16 amino acids long. The CDR3 protein is CSVEDRTQGLAYGYTF. The DNA of the CDR3 is TGCAGCGTTGAAGATCGAACACAGGGGCTAGCGTATGGCTACACCTTC. Using reference TRBV29-1 and TRBJ1-2 for the parts outside the CDR3, the full variable domain is SAVISQKPSRDICQRGTSLTIQCQVDSQVTMMFWYRQQPGQSLTLIATANQGSEATYESGFVIDKFPISRPNLTFSTLTVSNMSPEDSSIYLCSVEDRTQGLAYGYTFGSGTRLTVV.

The J gene is TRBJ2-2, the V gene TRBV28; D ambiguous. Deletions cut 6 bases from V and 5 bases from J, with 19 bases between. Germline assignment: CDR1 MDHEN and CDR2 SYDVKM. The CDR3 is 16 amino acids. In nucleotides, the CDR3 is TGTGCCAGCAGAACCAACCCTTTTAAGGCTACCGGGGAGCTGTTTTTT. This translates into CASRTNPFKATGELFF.

The J gene is TRBJ2-5, the V gene TRBV20-1, with 10 bases identical to TRBD2. Germline CDR1 reads DFQATT; CDR2 reads SNEGSKA (reference sequence). The V and J ends lost 4 bases and 0 bases, in that order; junction bases with no gene match: 11. The CDR3 consists of 17 residues. The CDR3 nucleotides read TGCAGTGCTACCCTGGGGACTAGCGCTGAGTACCAAGAGACCCAGTACTTC. Its translation is CSATLGTSAEYQETQYF.

V usage is TRBV18 and J usage is TRBJ2-5; 7 nucleotides align to TRBD1. Germline CDR1 reads KGHSH; CDR2 reads LQKENI. With V trimmed by 6 bases and J by 5 bases, 9 bases remained unmatched. The CDR3 consists of 14 residues. The CDR3, as DNA: TGTGCCAGCTCCAGGACAGGACCCGCGGAGACCCAGTACTTC. Protein product: CASSRTGPAETQYF.

J is TRBJ2-2 and V is TRBV3-1; 7 nucleotides agree with TRBD2. The CDR3 consists of 14 residues. V shed 4 bases and J 1 base; nucleotides not matched to a gene: 0. Germline CDR1 is LGHDT and CDR2 is YNNKEL (reference sequence). The CDR3: CASSRGRNTGELFF. CDR3 bases: TGTGCCAGCAGCCGCGGGAGGAACACCGGGGAGCTGTTTTTT.

The gene calls are TRBV11-2 and TRBJ2-7; a possible D gene is TRBD2 (5 bases). V dropped 0 bases and J dropped 3 bases, with 21 bases sitting between them. From germline, CDR1 is SGHAT and CDR2 FQNNGV. The CDR3 length is 18 residues. CDR3 DNA: TGTGCCAGCAGCTTAGATCTCAGTAGGGTAGCTGGAGGCTACGAGCAGTACTTC. Translating gives CASSLDLSRVAGGYEQYF. Using reference TRBV11-2 and TRBJ2-7 for the parts outside the CDR3, the full variable domain is EAGVAQSPRYKIIEKRQSVAFWCNPISGHATLYWYQQILGQGPKLLIQFQNNGVVDDSQLPKDRFSAERLKGVDSTLKIQPAKLEDSAVYLCASSLDLSRVAGGYEQYFGPGTRLTVT.

This clonotype was recorded a few times. One end of the junction is discordant with germline, which a read error may explain. The chain joins TRBV7-7 to TRBJ2-5; 15 bases are a match to TRBD2. The CDR3 has 19 amino acids. The germline CDR1 and CDR2 sequences are SSHAT and FNYEAQ (reference sequence). CDR3 sequence: CASSPGLAGGPGVPETQYF. The CDR3 DNA reads TGTGCTAGCAGCCCCGGACTAGCGGGAGGGCCTGGGGTTCCGGAGACCCAGTACTTC. The variable domain in full, with the rest retrieved from reference TRBV7-7 and TRBJ2-5, is GAGVSQSPRYKVTKRGQDVTLRCDPISSHATLYWYQQALGQGPEFLTYFNYEAQPDKSGLPSDRFSAERPEGSISTLTIQRTEQRDSAMYRCASSPGLAGGPGVPETQYFGPGTRLLVL.

The J gene is TRBJ2-7, the V gene TRBV30; the D is unclear. The CDR3 loop spans 13 amino acids. Trimming left V 2 bases short and J 3 bases short, with 11 bases between. Looked up from germline, CDR1 is GTSNPN and CDR2 is SVGIG (reference sequence). CDR3 DNA: TGTGCCTGGAGTTTGATGGATCACTACGAGCAGTACTTC. It yields the protein CAWSLMDHYEQYF. Together with reference TRBV30 and TRBJ2-7, the CDR3 gives the full variable domain: SQTIHQWPATLVQPVGSPLSLECTVEGTSNPNLYWYRQAAGRGLQLLFYSVGIGQISSEVPQNLSASRPQDRQFILSSKKLLLSDSGFYLCAWSLMDHYEQYFGPGTRLTVT.

The V and J genes are TRBV10-3 and TRBJ2-3, with 9 bases identical to TRBD2. CDR3 size: 20 residues. Germline V CDR1 and CDR2: ENHRY, SYGVKD. J gave up 1 base and V 6 bases, and 20 bases lay outside the gene matches. The CDR3 nucleotides are TGTGCCATCAGGTCCGCAGGGGTGAGCGGGAGGTTAAGAGGCACAGATACGCAGTATTTT. Translating it yields CAIRSAGVSGRLRGTDTQYF.

This clonotype occurred a few times. The rearrangement joins TRBV7-9 to TRBJ2-6, with 7 bases fitting TRBD1. This CDR3 region has 19 residues. Trimming took 1 base from V and 1 from J; bases not matched to a gene: 10. CDR1 is SEHNR, CDR2 FQNEAQ, per germline (reference sequence). CDR3 sequence (DNA): TGTGCCAGCAGCTTAGGTAGATGGGGACAGCAATCTGGGGCCAACGTCCTGACTTTC. Translation: CASSLGRWGQQSGANVLTF.

This clonotype came up a few times. V usage is TRBV7-6 and J usage is TRBJ2-7, with a tentative D call TRBD1 (6 bases). Germline CDR1 SGHVS, CDR2 FNYEAQ. The length of the CDR3 is 14 residues. The ends were cut back, 6 bases at V and 7 bases at J, with 19 bases in the middle. The CDR3 region is CASSRDGQGREQYF. The CDR3 DNA reads as TGTGCCAGCAGTCGAGACGGGCAGGGGCGTGAGCAGTACTTC.

A few counts support this clonotype. V and J are TRBV4-1 and TRBJ2-7, with D perhaps TRBD2 (5 bases). Looked up from germline, CDR1 is MGHRA and CDR2 is YSYEKL. The CDR3 is made up of 14 amino acids. Trimming pared 2 bases from V and 2 bases from J, leaving 10 bases between. CDR3 nucleotide sequence: TGCGCCAGCAGCCAAACCGAGCGGACCTACGAGCAGTACTTC. Protein product: CASSQTERTYEQYF.

The chain links TRBV12-3 or TRBV12-4 to TRBJ2-1; a weak D match, TRBD1 (6 bases). Trimming stripped 2 bases from V and 5 bases from J, with 19 bases between. The CDR3 spans 17 residues. The CDR3 coding sequence is TGTGCCAGCAGTTTAATTCAGGGGTCCTTCTTCGACAATGAGCAGTTCTTC. This translates into CASSLIQGSFFDNEQFF.

J is TRBJ2-1 and V is TRBV9, with TRBD2 matching over 10 bases. This CDR3 has 15 amino acids. Unmatched junction bases numbered 3, after V lost 0 bases and J lost 6 bases. Germline V lookup: CDR1 SGDLS, CDR2 YYNGEE. DNA of the CDR3: TGTGCCAGCAGCGTAGAAAGCGGGAGGGGCAATGAGCAGTTCTTC. As protein: CASSVESGRGNEQFF.

The chain carries TRBV7-3 and TRBJ2-1; no definite D call. Trimming took 1 base from V and 1 from J, leaving 8 bases between them. This CDR3 has 15 residues. CDR1 and CDR2 (germline): SGHTA, FQGTGA. The DNA of the CDR3 is TGTGCCAGCAGCTTAAGTCTGGGATCCTACAATGAGCAGTTCTTC. This encodes CASSLSLGSYNEQFF. Drawing the rest from reference TRBV7-3 and TRBJ2-1, the complete variable domain is GAGVSQTPSNKVTEKGKYVELRCDPISGHTALYWYRQSLGQGPEFLIYFQGTGAADDSGLPNDRFFAVRPEGSVSTLKIQRTERGDSAVYLCASSLSLGSYNEQFFGPGTRLTVL.

This clonotype was seen a few times. This chain uses TRBV5-1 with TRBJ2-3, with 8 nucleotides matching TRBD1. The CDR3 totals 14 residues. V shed 4 bases, J shed 6 bases, and the junction held 7 bases outside the gene matches. CDR1 is SGHRS and CDR2 is YFSETQ in the germline V gene. CDR3 in DNA: TGCGCCAGCAGCCGGGACAGGAATGTGGATACGCAGTATTTT. This encodes CASSRDRNVDTQYF.